This T cell receptor (beta chain) was captured by sequencing in a study of blood T cells in healthy people across ages. Overall study results and limits: Estimated diversity across one million T cells was deemed an underestimate.

Then a second PCR, running about 6 to 11 cycles, was carried out with a sample-barcoded 5' primer and a J-beta primer mix. One entry per CDR3 protein results from TCRdb running MiXCR on the 5' RACE reads. The sample lists under 1,000,000 distinct CDR3 sequences; 35% to 50% were seen once. The CDR3 length is 16 residues. V gave up 6 bases and J gave up 2 bases; unmatched junction bases: 10. Germline CDR1 and CDR2: WSHSY and SAAADI. Points on this clonotype: The antigen is unknown.

The source of this sequence is an elderly man in good health. This chain links TRBV10-2 with TRBJ2-1, with TRBD2 matching 7 bases. The sequencing sample was made of blood. CDR3 region: CASSPRAGFTYNEQFF. The CDR3 DNA reads TGCGCCAGCAGCCCAAGAGCGGGATTTACCTACAATGAGCAGTTCTTC.